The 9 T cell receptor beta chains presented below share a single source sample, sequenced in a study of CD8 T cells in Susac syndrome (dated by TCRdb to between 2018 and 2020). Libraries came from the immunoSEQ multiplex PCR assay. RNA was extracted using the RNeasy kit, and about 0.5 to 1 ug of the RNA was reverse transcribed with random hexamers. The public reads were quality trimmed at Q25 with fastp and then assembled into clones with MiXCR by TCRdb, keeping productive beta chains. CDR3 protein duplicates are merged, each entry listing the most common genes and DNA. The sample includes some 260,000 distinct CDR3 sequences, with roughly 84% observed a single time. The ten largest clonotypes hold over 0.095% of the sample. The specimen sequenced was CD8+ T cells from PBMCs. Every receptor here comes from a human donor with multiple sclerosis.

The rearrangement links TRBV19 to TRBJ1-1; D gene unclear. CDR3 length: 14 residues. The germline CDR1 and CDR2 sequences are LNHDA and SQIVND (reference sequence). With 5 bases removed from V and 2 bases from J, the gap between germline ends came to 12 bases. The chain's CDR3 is CASSQAGINTEAFF. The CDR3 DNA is TGTGCCAGTAGTCAGGCCGGGATCAACACTGAAGCTTTCTTT.

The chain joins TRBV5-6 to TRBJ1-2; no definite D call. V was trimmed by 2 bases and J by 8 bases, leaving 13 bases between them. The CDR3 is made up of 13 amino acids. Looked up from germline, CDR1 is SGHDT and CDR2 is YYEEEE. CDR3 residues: CASSFSNRRGYTF. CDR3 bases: TGTGCCAGCAGCTTCAGTAATCGTCGGGGCTACACCTTC.

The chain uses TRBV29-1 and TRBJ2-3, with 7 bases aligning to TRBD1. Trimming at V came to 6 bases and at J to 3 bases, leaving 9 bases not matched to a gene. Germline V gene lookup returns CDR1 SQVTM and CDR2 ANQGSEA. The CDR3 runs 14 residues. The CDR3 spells CSVEDRNLTDTQYF. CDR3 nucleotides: TGCAGCGTGGAGGACAGGAATCTTACAGATACGCAGTATTTT.

CDR3 loop: CASSSLAGHYEQYF. In nucleotides, the CDR3 is TGTGCCAGCAGCTCACTAGCGGGCCATTACGAGCAGTACTTC. The V call is TRBV7-9, the J call TRBJ2-7; TRBD2 matches at 9 bases. From germline, CDR1 is SEHNR and CDR2 FQNEAQ (reference sequence). The CDR3 extends over 14 amino acids. After removal of 4 bases from V and 4 bases from J, the junction contained 5 bases not matched to a gene.

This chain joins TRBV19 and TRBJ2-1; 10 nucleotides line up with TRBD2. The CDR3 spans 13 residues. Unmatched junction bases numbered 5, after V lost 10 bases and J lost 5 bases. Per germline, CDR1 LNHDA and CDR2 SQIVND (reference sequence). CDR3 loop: CATSAGGNNEQFF. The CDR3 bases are TGTGCCACTTCAGCGGGAGGGAACAATGAGCAGTTCTTC.

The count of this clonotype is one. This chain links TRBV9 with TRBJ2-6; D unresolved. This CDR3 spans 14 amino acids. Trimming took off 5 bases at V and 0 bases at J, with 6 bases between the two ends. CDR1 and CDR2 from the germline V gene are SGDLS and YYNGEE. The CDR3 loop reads CASSQSSGANVLTF. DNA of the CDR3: TGTGCCAGCAGTCAGAGCTCTGGGGCCAACGTCCTGACTTTC.

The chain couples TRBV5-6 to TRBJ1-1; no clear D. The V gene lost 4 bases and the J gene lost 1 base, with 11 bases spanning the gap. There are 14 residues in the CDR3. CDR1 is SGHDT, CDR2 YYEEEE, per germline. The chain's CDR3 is CASSLTVSNTEAFF. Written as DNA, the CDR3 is TGTGCCAGCAGCCTCACAGTATCGAACACTGAAGCTTTCTTT.

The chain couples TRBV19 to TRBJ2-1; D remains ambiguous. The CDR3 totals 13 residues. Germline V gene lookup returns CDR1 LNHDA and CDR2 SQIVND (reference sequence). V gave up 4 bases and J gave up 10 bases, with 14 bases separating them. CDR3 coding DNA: TGTGCCAGTAGTACCGCCCTAGTCAGGGAGCAGTTCTTC. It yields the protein CASSTALVREQFF.

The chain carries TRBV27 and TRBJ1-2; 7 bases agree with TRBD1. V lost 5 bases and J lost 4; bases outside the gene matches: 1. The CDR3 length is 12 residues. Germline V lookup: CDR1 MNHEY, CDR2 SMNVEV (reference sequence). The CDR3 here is CASSRQGYGYTF. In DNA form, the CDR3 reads TGTGCCAGCAGTAGACAGGGCTATGGCTACACCTTC.